These T cell receptor beta chains were read from a single sample in a study of T cells in Graves' hyperthyroidism and ophthalmopathy. TCRdb reanalysed the multiplex PCR reads using MiXCR and keeps one entry per CDR3 protein. The sample consists of roughly 380,000 distinct CDR3 sequences, around 13% of them appearing once. Sequencing was done on a sample of blood. Receptor source: a woman aged 55 to 70 with Graves' hyperthyroidism. Both conserved end residues are part of each CDR3. D genes are given only for firm matches. Not all rows give a size; the values are once, few, many and, for expanded clones, a class.

clone_size d_call j_call v_call cdr3_aa cdr3_nt
few TRBD1 TRBJ1-2 TRBV24-1 CATSRTGGGGYTF TGTGCCACCAGCAGAACAGGGGGCGGAGGCTACACCTTC
many - TRBJ2-1 TRBV20-1 CSATYTLGRHNEQFF TGCAGTGCCACTTATACTTTGGGACGACACAATGAGCAGTTCTTC
- - TRBJ1-3 TRBV29-1 CSVGGEGGNTIYF TGCAGCGTTGGTGGGGAGGGTGGAAACACCATATATTTT
- - TRBJ1-5 TRBV19 CASSPHKGNQPQHF TGTGCCAGTAGTCCTCATAAGGGCAATCAGCCCCAGCATTTT
- TRBD2 TRBJ2-1 TRBV9 CASSVAGTSGYNEQFF TGTGCCAGCAGCGTAGCAGGGACTAGCGGATACAATGAGCAGTTCTTC
many - TRBJ2-7 TRBV11-2 CASSRDGLVSREQYF TGTGCCAGCAGCAGAGACGGGTTAGTCTCCCGCGAGCAGTACTTC
- - TRBJ2-1 TRBV6-1 CAGSPSGNEQFF TGTGCCGGCAGCCCCAGCGGCAATGAGCAGTTCTTC
many TRBD1 TRBJ1-5 TRBV7-9 CASSSGQGEQPQHF TGTGCCAGCAGCTCAGGACAGGGGGAACAGCCCCAGCATTTT
few TRBD1 TRBJ1-4 TRBV5-4 CASSSAGTGNEKLFF TGTGCCAGCAGCTCCGCTGGGACAGGGAATGAAAAACTGTTTTTT
many TRBD2 TRBJ2-1 TRBV11-2 CASTGGGEQFF TGTGCCAGCACCGGGGGGGGTGAGCAGTTCTTC
- - TRBJ2-5 TRBV6-5 CASSYSGQGEYF TGTGCCAGCAGTTACTCGGGGCAGGGCGAGTACTTC
many TRBD2 TRBJ2-7 TRBV5-1 CASSLQREDDEQYF TGCGCCAGCAGCTTGCAGCGGGAGGACGACGAGCAGTACTTC
- TRBD1 TRBJ1-2 TRBV10-3 CAISESGQGASYGYTF TGTGCCATCAGTGAGTCGGGGCAGGGGGCGAGCTATGGCTACACCTTC
many TRBD2 TRBJ2-1 TRBV20-1 CSATTSGLYNEQFF TGCAGTGCTACGACTAGCGGACTCTACAATGAGCAGTTCTTC
many TRBD2 TRBJ2-1 TRBV28 CASSLLAGGREQFF TGTGCCAGCAGTTTGCTAGCGGGAGGTCGTGAGCAGTTCTTC
many - TRBJ2-5 TRBV7-2 CASTPSSVETQYF TGTGCCAGCACCCCGTCGTCGGTAGAGACCCAGTACTTC
few TRBD2 TRBJ2-1 TRBV24-1 CAASDLTKGTSGRAYNEQFF TGTGCCGCCAGTGATTTAACGAAAGGGACTAGCGGGAGGGCCTACAATGAGCAGTTCTTC
many - TRBJ2-1 TRBV11-2 CASSLGAELAPFF TGTGCCAGCAGCTTGGGGGCAGAACTAGCGCCGTTCTTC
- - TRBJ2-1 TRBV27 CASRILGDYSYNEQFF TGTGCCAGCCGCATCCTGGGGGATTACTCCTACAATGAGCAGTTCTTC
few - TRBJ2-7 TRBV28 CASRQGGTYEQYF TGTGCCAGCAGACAGGGGGGGACCTACGAGCAGTACTTC
few TRBD1 TRBJ1-1 TRBV19 CASRPGQGKNTEAFF TGTGCCAGTAGACCGGGACAGGGAAAGAACACTGAAGCTTTCTTT
few - TRBJ2-5 TRBV5-1 CASSLEGDRETQYF TGCGCCAGCAGCTTGGAGGGGGATCGAGAGACCCAGTACTTC
many - TRBJ2-3 TRBV24-1 CATSRGNTDTQYF TGTGCCACCAGCCGGGGAAACACAGATACGCAGTATTTT
- - TRBJ2-7 TRBV11-2 CASSYGRDTSYEQYF TGTGCCAGCAGTTACGGCCGGGACACCAGCTACGAGCAGTACTTC
many TRBD2 TRBJ2-3 TRBV11-3 CASSAGLAGVGDTQYF TGTGCCAGCAGCGCGGGACTAGCGGGAGTCGGAGATACGCAGTATTTT
many TRBD1 TRBJ2-3 TRBV12-3/TRBV12-4 CASSLSDRESRDTQYF TGTGCCAGCAGTTTATCTGACAGGGAATCGCGTGATACGCAGTATTTT
few - TRBJ2-5 TRBV7-3 CASSLVHQGSGFEQETQYF TGTGCCAGCAGCTTAGTTCATCAGGGTAGCGGATTTGAGCAAGAGACCCAGTACTTC
many - TRBJ2-5 TRBV20-1 CSANSGAEETQYF TGCAGTGCAAACTCCGGGGCTGAAGAGACCCAGTACTTC
many TRBD2 TRBJ2-3 TRBV12-3/TRBV12-4 CANNLLAGVTDTQYF TGTGCCAACAACTTACTAGCGGGAGTCACAGATACGCAGTATTTT
- - TRBJ1-5 TRBV6-1 CASSEFGSHSNQPQHF TGTGCCAGCAGTGAGTTTGGGAGTCATAGCAATCAGCCCCAGCATTTT
- - TRBJ2-3 TRBV24-1 CATIGQSTDTQYF TGTGCCACCATTGGACAGAGCACAGATACGCAGTATTTT
many - TRBJ2-1 TRBV7-3 CASSRRGGHTYNEQFF TGTGCCAGCAGCCGAAGGGGGGGCCATACCTACAATGAGCAGTTCTTC
- - TRBJ2-7 TRBV20-1 CSARDRQNYEQYF TGCAGTGCTAGAGATCGCCAGAACTACGAGCAGTACTTC
few - TRBJ1-6 TRBV9 CASSLDGLNSPLHF TGTGCCAGCAGTTTGGACGGACTCAATTCACCCCTCCACTTT
- - TRBJ1-5 TRBV27 CASSFAASNQPQHF TGTGCCAGCAGTTTCGCGGCAAGCAATCAGCCCCAGCATTTT
many - TRBJ2-7 TRBV5-5 CASSSLLVTGQYF TGTGCCAGCAGCTCCCTTCTAGTGACCGGGCAGTACTTC
- - TRBJ2-2 TRBV5-1 CASSLGESNTGELFF TGCGCCAGCAGCTTGGGCGAGTCAAACACCGGGGAGCTGTTTTTT
many TRBD2 TRBJ2-5 TRBV20-1 CSGTTSGSVKTQYF TGCAGTGGTACGACTAGCGGGAGCGTTAAGACCCAGTACTTC
- TRBD1 TRBJ1-1 TRBV7-2 CASSSRQGATSTEAFF TGTGCCAGCAGCTCGAGACAGGGGGCGACTAGCACTGAAGCTTTCTTT
many TRBD1 TRBJ1-5 TRBV28 CASSGTEHQPQHF TGTGCCAGCAGCGGGACAGAGCATCAGCCCCAGCATTTT
many TRBD2 TRBJ2-1 TRBV7-9 CASSGGRVAGGEQFF TGTGCCAGCAGCGGAGGGAGGGTAGCGGGAGGTGAGCAGTTCTTC
many TRBD2 TRBJ2-1 TRBV11-3 CASSSVAGQFF TGTGCCAGCAGCTCCGTAGCGGGGCAGTTCTTC
- - TRBJ2-3 TRBV6-2/TRBV6-3 CASFRGSTDTQYF TGTGCCAGTTTCAGGGGTAGCACAGATACGCAGTATTTT
- TRBD2 TRBJ2-1 TRBV11-2 CASSSTSGSSNEQFF TGTGCCAGCAGCTCGACTAGCGGGAGTAGCAATGAGCAGTTCTTC
few - TRBJ1-5 TRBV6-1 CASSGGSGRQPQHF TGTGCCAGCAGTGGGGGATCAGGGCGGCAGCCCCAGCATTTT
few - TRBJ1-3 TRBV7-9 CASSSLYSGNTIYF TGTGCCAGCAGCTCCCTTTATTCGGGAAACACCATATATTTT
- TRBD1 TRBJ1-5 TRBV7-3 CASSRGPNQPQHF TGTGCCAGCTCGAGGGGGCCTAATCAGCCCCAGCATTTT
- - TRBJ1-6 TRBV5-1 CASSTTALSPFHF TGCGCCAGCAGCACGACGGCTTTGTCACCCTTCCACTTT
- - TRBJ1-4 TRBV5-4 CASSLEVGTNEKLFF TGTGCCAGCAGCTTGGAGGTGGGAACTAATGAAAAACTGTTTTTT
- - TRBJ2-2 TRBV15 CATSRRTGELFF TGTGCCACCAGCAGACGCACCGGGGAGCTGTTTTTT
many TRBD1 TRBJ1-4 TRBV7-9 CASSFWTGYSTNEKLFF TGTGCCAGCAGCTTTTGGACAGGGTACTCAACTAATGAAAAACTGTTTTTT
- - TRBJ1-1 TRBV7-9 CASSWDTQGWGTEAFF TGTGCCAGCAGCTGGGACACACAGGGATGGGGCACTGAAGCTTTCTTT
many - TRBJ1-2 TRBV4-1 CASSPTGLDYGYTF TGCGCCAGCAGCCCGACCGGACTCGACTATGGCTACACCTTC
- TRBD1 TRBJ1-2 TRBV29-1 CSVRWAGGKAGYTF TGCAGCGTCAGGTGGGCAGGGGGCAAAGCTGGCTACACCTTC
many - TRBJ2-1 TRBV9 CASSVAERPSYNEQFF TGTGCCAGCAGCGTAGCTGAGCGTCCATCCTACAATGAGCAGTTCTTC
many TRBD1 TRBJ2-3 TRBV27 CASRRQGAFTDTQYF TGTGCCAGCAGGAGACAGGGGGCGTTCACAGATACGCAGTATTTT
many TRBD2 TRBJ2-5 TRBV5-1 CASKPRLAAETQYF TGCGCCAGCAAACCGAGACTAGCGGCAGAGACCCAGTACTTC
- TRBD1 TRBJ2-5 TRBV6-1 CASSESGTGEETQYF TGTGCCAGCAGTGAAAGCGGTACAGGGGAAGAGACCCAGTACTTC
few - TRBJ1-2 TRBV29-1 CSVQQNYGYTF TGCAGCGTTCAGCAAAACTATGGCTACACCTTC